This T cell receptor beta chain was observed in a study of T-cell reconstitution after alpha-beta-depleted transplantation in children. Germline V CDR1 and CDR2: KGHDR, SFDVKD. The CDR3 loop spans 18 amino acids. V dropped 9 bases and J dropped 6 bases, with 30 bases sitting between them. The authors prepared the TCRbeta library with unique molecular identifiers. One entry per CDR3 protein results from TCRdb running MiXCR on the PCR reads. The profile shows almost 500,000 distinct CDR3 sequences, around 13% of them singletons. This clonotype appeared many times. J is TRBJ2-3 and V is TRBV24-1, with a possible D match to TRBD2 (6 bases). Source: PBMCs from the stem cell graft donor, taken from the stem cell graft. The clonotype was recovered from a human donor who donated a stem cell graft to a child with combined immunodeficiency. The CDR3 loop is CATQGFAGNRGRVDTQYF. CDR3 DNA sequence: TGTGCCACCCAGGGCTTCGCGGGAAATCGAGGCCGTGTGGATACGCAGTATTTT.